This TCR beta chain came from a study of T-cell memory formation after mild COVID-19. Study-level points and caveats: Day 15 to 85 contractors were CD4/CD8 balanced; later expanders leaned CD4+. Pre-infection memory harbored some responding clones, suggesting cross-reactive memory joined.

Only a few counts were recorded for this clonotype. What it recognizes is unknown. The 5'RACE method, run with constant-segment primers, produced TCR alpha and TCR beta cDNA libraries (carrying sample barcodes and UMIs). From the 5' RACE reads, TCRdb called clonotypes with MiXCR, one entry per CDR3 protein. The data show hundreds of thousands of distinct CDR3 sequences, around 21% seen once. V lost 6 bases to trimming and J lost 8 bases; unmatched junction nucleotides: 14. Germline CDR1 SEHNR, CDR2 FQNEAQ (reference sequence). This CDR3 is 16 amino acids long. Source material: PBMCs or a T cell subset sorted from them (not recorded which). V and J are TRBV7-9 and TRBJ2-1, with TRBD2 matching 9 bases. The clonotype originates from an adult woman who had mild COVID-19 (a few samples of this study predate the infection). Cell type and time point are not known. CDR3 in DNA: TGTGCCAGCAGTCCTATTGGCGGGAGGGCCTGGGATGAGCAGTTCTTC. Translating gives CASSPIGGRAWDEQFF.